The 8 T cell receptor beta chains below were found in one sample sequenced in a study of CD4 T cells in relation to SARS-CoV-2 and coronaviruses. The data were produced by immunoSEQ multiplex PCR, yet TCRdb's version contains in-frame clones alone and is incomplete. Of about 59,000 clones listed, roughly 85% are singletons. CD4+ T cells from unexposed donors were obtained before the COVID-19 pandemic (2011-2018). Sequenced: memory CD4+ T cells from PBMCs. Source of these receptors: a human donor in good health.

The genes are TRBV19 and TRBJ1-1; D gene ambiguous. Germline CDR1 LNHDA, CDR2 SQIVND (reference sequence). The CDR3 runs 15 residues. V was pared by 4 bases and J by 10 bases, with 22 bases between. The CDR3 region is CASSTISDLLSGAFF. The CDR3 DNA reads TGTGCCAGTAGTACCATATCGGACCTTCTTAGTGGAGCTTTCTTT.

V and J are TRBV18 and TRBJ2-2, with D possibly being TRBD2 (6 bases). The CDR3 is 14 residues long. The V gene lost 3 bases and the J gene lost 6 bases, with 11 bases spanning the gap. CDR1 and CDR2 from the germline V gene are KGHSH and LQKENI. Here the CDR3 reads CASSPQAGPGELFF. CDR3 bases: TGTGCCAGCTCACCCCAGGCGGGGCCCGGGGAGCTGTTTTTT.

This clone is a singleton in its sample. The chain combines TRBV19 with TRBJ2-3; 11 nucleotides match TRBD2. The CDR3 has 15 residues. Per germline, CDR1 LNHDA and CDR2 SQIVND (reference sequence). Trimming took 6 bases from V and 2 from J; bases not matched to a gene: 4. CDR3 bases: TGTGCCAGTAGGGGGACTAGCGGATACACAGATACGCAGTATTTT. This gives the protein CASRGTSGYTDTQYF.

This chain joins TRBV11-3 and TRBJ1-5; no clear D gene. Germline CDR1 SGHNT, CDR2 YENEEA. Trimming took 0 bases from V and 4 from J, leaving 7 bases between them. There are 14 residues in the CDR3. The CDR3 loop is CASSLDSRNQPQHF. CDR3 coding DNA: TGTGCCAGCAGCTTAGATAGCCGAAATCAGCCCCAGCATTTT.

The chain is built from TRBV11-2 and TRBJ2-1; maybe TRBD1 (7 bases). Germline values: CDR1 SGHAT, CDR2 FQNNGV. V lost 5 bases, J lost 7 bases, and 15 bases lay in between. CDR3 length: 14 amino acids. DNA for the CDR3: TGTGCCAGCAGCCCCTTGACAGGGAGGAATGAGCAGTTCTTC. Residues: CASSPLTGRNEQFF.

This clone was found a few times. The chain employs TRBV5-6 and TRBJ1-2; D is ambiguous. The length of the CDR3 is 16 residues. Trimming cost V 0 bases and J 3 bases, with 15 bases left between them. The germline V gene encodes CDR1 SGHDT and CDR2 YYEEEE. The CDR3 loop is CASSLALVSEDYGYTF. The CDR3 DNA sequence: TGTGCCAGCAGCTTGGCCCTCGTTTCCGAGGACTATGGCTACACCTTC.

The chain joins TRBV24-1 to TRBJ2-3, with a weak D call TRBD2 (5 bases). CDR3 size: 16 residues. Trimming shortened V by 1 base and J by 0 bases, and 10 bases separated the two germline ends. CDR1 is KGHDR and CDR2 is SFDVKD in the germline V gene. The CDR3 sequence: CATSDLGGTSTDTQYF. CDR3 DNA sequence: TGTGCCACCAGTGATTTAGGAGGTACTAGCACAGATACGCAGTATTTT.

V gene TRBV14 combines with J gene TRBJ2-6; perhaps TRBD2 as D (7 bases). CDR1 is SGHDN and CDR2 is FVKESK in the germline V gene. V dropped 3 bases and J dropped 0 bases, with 18 bases sitting between them. The CDR3 spans 19 residues. The CDR3 spells CASSQGGRRGLSGANVLTF. The CDR3 nucleotides read TGTGCCAGCAGCCAGGGGGGGCGGCGGGGACTCTCTGGGGCCAACGTCCTGACTTTC.